This T cell receptor (beta chain) derives from a study of identical twins' blood T cells. Study-level points and caveats: Top TCRbeta clonotypes were shared more with twin than unrelated donors. Mainly, cloneset size products determined shared clonotypes, twins included.

In its sample, this clonotype was seen a few times. The target antigen is unknown. Germline-derived CDR1 and CDR2 are SGHRS and YFSETQ. The CDR3 is 15 amino acids. Trimming removed 1 base at V and 3 bases at J, with 11 bases between. A previously described protocol, modified, built RNA-based TCR cDNA libraries. Authors' methods: Clonotypes per individual ranged from about 85,000 to nearly 550,000. TCRdb reanalysed the 5' RACE reads using MiXCR and keeps one entry per CDR3 protein. Here the V and J calls rest on TCRdb's processing, not on the authors' analysis. The sample yields hundreds of thousands of distinct CDR3 sequences, 28% seen once.

The TCR comes from a woman between 18 and 50 years old in good health. The rearrangement uses TRBV5-1 and TRBJ2-1; D unresolved. Sequencing was performed on PBMCs. The CDR3 DNA sequence: TGCGCCAGCAGCTTGACTCCAGGTCTCTACAATGAGCAGTTCTTC. Translating it yields CASSLTPGLYNEQFF.